Below, 15 T cell receptor beta chains from the same sample are listed, as sequenced in a study of OX40 agonist ivuxolimab in advanced cancers. Method: immunoSEQ multiplex PCR; TCRdb's copy keeps in-frame clones and lacks some. This sample has approximately 62,000 clones, with 80% to 90% found just once. The sample was CD4+ or CD8+ T cells sorted from blood, taken in a trial of the OX40 agonist ivuxolimab. These receptors came from an adult with an advanced solid tumor such as melanoma, head and neck, liver or kidney cancer.

The chain employs TRBV9 and TRBJ2-5; D is unresolved. The CDR3 runs 15 residues. Per the germline V gene, CDR1 is SGDLS and CDR2 is YYNGEE. V was pared by 3 bases and J by 0 bases, with 12 bases between. The CDR3 spells CASSATTGYQETQYF. DNA for the CDR3: TGTGCCAGCAGCGCAACAACTGGCTACCAAGAGACCCAGTACTTC.

The chain is built from TRBV11-2 and TRBJ1-3, with unresolved D. Deletions cut 1 base from V and 4 bases from J, with 8 bases between. This CDR3 contains 14 residues. The germline gives CDR1 SGHAT, CDR2 FQNNGV. The CDR3 sequence is CASSLGVQGNTIYF. Here the CDR3 DNA reads TGTGCCAGCAGCTTAGGCGTGCAGGGAAACACCATATATTTT.

The chain carries TRBV28 and TRBJ1-4; D may be TRBD1 (5 bases). The V gene lost 4 bases and the J gene lost 8 bases, with 14 bases spanning the gap. The CDR3 length is 14 residues. Germline V gives CDR1 MDHEN, CDR2 SYDVKM. For the CDR3, the DNA is TGTGCCAGCAGTTATTATCGGGGGAGGGAAAAACTGTTTTTT. It codes for CASSYYRGREKLFF.

The chain employs TRBV7-8 and TRBJ2-1; TRBD2 agrees at 9 bases. In germline, CDR1 is SGHVS, CDR2 FQNEAQ. This CDR3 is 19 amino acids long. The ends lost 2 bases at V and 2 bases at J; junction bases unmatched: 13. Here the CDR3 reads CASSLRASGATLTYNEQFF. The CDR3 DNA sequence: TGTGCCAGCAGCTTAAGGGCTAGCGGGGCCACACTCACCTACAATGAGCAGTTCTTC.

The CDR3 loop reads CASSTTGPSYNEQFF. CDR3 nucleotide sequence: TGTGCCAGCAGTACGACAGGGCCCTCCTACAATGAGCAGTTCTTC. The gene calls are TRBV6-5 and TRBJ2-1, with 7 bases identical to TRBD1. Germline CDR1 is MNHEY and CDR2 is SVGAGI. V trimming: 5 bases; J trimming: 0 bases; junction bases outside the gene matches: 4. There are 15 residues in the CDR3.

The rearrangement links TRBV4-3 to TRBJ1-2; D is undetermined. CDR3 length: 15 amino acids. V lost 4 bases and J lost 6, with 18 bases in between. The germline V gene encodes CDR1 LGHNA and CDR2 YSLEER. The DNA for the CDR3 is TGCGCCAGCAGCCCGACCCTGCCGAGGGTTGATGGCTACACCTTC. The encoded protein is CASSPTLPRVDGYTF.

V and J are TRBV11-2 and TRBJ1-2, with a possible D match to TRBD1 (5 bases). CDR1 and CDR2 from the germline V gene are SGHAT and FQNNGV. This CDR3 is built from 11 residues. V lost 6 bases and J lost 6, with 8 bases in between. The CDR3 here is CASRGPDGYTF. In DNA form, the CDR3 reads TGTGCCAGCAGGGGGCCTGATGGCTACACCTTC. Together with reference TRBV11-2 and TRBJ1-2, the CDR3 gives the full variable domain: EAGVAQSPRYKIIEKRQSVAFWCNPISGHATLYWYQQILGQGPKLLIQFQNNGVVDDSQLPKDRFSAERLKGVDSTLKIQPAKLEDSAVYLCASRGPDGYTFGSGTRLTVV.

Only one count was recorded for this clone. The V gene is TRBV25-1, the J gene TRBJ1-4; 7 bases line up with TRBD1. The CDR3 runs to 15 residues. From germline, CDR1 is MGHDK and CDR2 SYGVNS. V lost 1 base and J lost 4; bases outside the gene matches: 3. The CDR3 nucleotides read TGTGCCAGCAGTGAATCTACAGGGGATAATGAAAAACTGTTTTTT. As protein: CASSESTGDNEKLFF. Drawing the rest from reference TRBV25-1 and TRBJ1-4, the complete variable domain is EADIYQTPRYLVIGTGKKITLECSQTMGHDKMYWYQQDPGMELHLIHYSYGVNSTEKGDLSSESTVSRIRTEHFPLTLESARPSHTSQYLCASSESTGDNEKLFFGSGTQLSVL.

V is TRBV5-5 and J is TRBJ1-6; D uncertain. Trimming removed 4 bases from V and 0 bases from J, with 14 bases in between. Germline-derived CDR1 and CDR2 are SGHKS and YYEKEE (reference sequence). The CDR3 covers 17 residues. The CDR3 reads CASSLAREASYNSPLHF. Written as DNA, the CDR3 is TGTGCCAGCAGCCTCGCCCGAGAGGCCTCCTATAATTCACCCCTCCACTTT.

V usage is TRBV19 and J usage is TRBJ1-2; D gene ambiguous. Germline-derived CDR1 and CDR2 are LNHDA and SQIVND (reference sequence). The CDR3 consists of 9 residues. V lost 9 bases and J 14 bases, leaving 13 bases between the germline ends. Here the CDR3 reads CASGGWATF. The DNA for the CDR3 is TGTGCCAGCGGCGGGTGGGCAACCTTC.

The genes are TRBV9 and TRBJ2-3; 10 bases agree with TRBD1. Germline values: CDR1 SGDLS, CDR2 YYNGEE. The CDR3 loop spans 15 amino acids. V dropped 2 bases and J dropped 0; count of bases not matched to a gene: 0. This chain's CDR3 is CASSVDRGSTDTQYF. As DNA, the CDR3 is TGTGCCAGCAGCGTGGACAGGGGGAGCACAGATACGCAGTATTTT.

This CDR3 is CASSVAPGQGSEQYF. In DNA, the CDR3 is TGTGCCAGCAGTGTTGCCCCGGGACAGGGGTCCGAGCAGTACTTC. The chain uses TRBV2 and TRBJ2-7; 10 bases agree with TRBD1. CDR1 is SNHLY and CDR2 is FYNNEI in the germline V gene. With V trimmed by 4 bases and J by 6 bases, 9 bases remained unmatched. The CDR3 is 15 residues long.

This clone was detected many times. This specimen includes other DNA sequences encoding the same CDR3. The V gene is TRBV7-3, the J gene TRBJ2-5; D is uncertain. This CDR3 comprises 13 residues. V lost 0 bases and J lost 2, with 4 bases in between. The germline gives CDR1 SGHTA, CDR2 FQGTGA. The chain's CDR3 is CASSLTHQETQYF. The CDR3 DNA reads TGTGCCAGCAGCTTAACTCATCAAGAGACCCAGTACTTC.

The chain uses TRBV9 and TRBJ2-2; D may correspond to TRBD1 or TRBD2 (5 bases each). The germline V gene encodes CDR1 SGDLS and CDR2 YYNGEE. The V end was cut by 0 bases, the J end by 3 bases, with 15 bases between. The CDR3 has 17 amino acids. The CDR3 nucleotides read TGTGCCAGCAGCGTAGCTCGTCTCGGGGCGGACACCGGGGAGCTGTTTTTT. It is translated as CASSVARLGADTGELFF.

The rearrangement uses TRBV6-6 and TRBJ1-2; no clear D. V gave up 3 bases and J gave up 4 bases, with 6 bases separating them. The CDR3 consists of 12 residues. Germline CDR1 and CDR2: MNHNY and SVGAGI (reference sequence). In DNA, the CDR3 is TGTGCCAGCAGTTATGAGGTCTATGGCTACACCTTC. Translating it yields CASSYEVYGYTF.